These 30 T cell receptor beta chains originate from one sample sequenced in a study of OX40 agonist ivuxolimab in advanced cancers. Data came from immunoSEQ multiplex PCR; TCRdb stores just in-frame clones and leaves some out. The data show 90,000 to 100,000 clones, around 83% seen once. Material: CD4+ or CD8+ T cells sorted from blood, obtained in a trial of the OX40 agonist ivuxolimab. The receptors were gathered from an adult with an advanced solid tumor such as melanoma, head and neck, liver or kidney cancer.

The chain recombines TRBV4-3 with TRBJ2-1; no clear D gene. This CDR3 is built from 14 residues. Germline values: CDR1 LGHNA, CDR2 YSLEER. Trimming cost V 1 base and J 3 bases, with 7 bases left between them. The CDR3 bases are TGCGCCAGCAGCCAAGTTGAGCACTACAATGAGCAGTTCTTC. As protein: CASSQVEHYNEQFF.

Concerning this clone: At one of its ends the junction is not consistent with the germline gene, which may arise from a read error. The V call is TRBV18, the J call TRBJ1-3, with a weak D call TRBD1 (6 bases). CDR3 length: 16 residues. In germline, CDR1 is KGHSH, CDR2 LQKENI. The CDR3 protein is CASSPQGPSSGNTIYF. The CDR3 nucleotides read TGTGCCAGCTCGCCACAGGGTCCGAGCTCTGGAAACACCATATATTTT.

The chain employs TRBV29-1 and TRBJ1-2; D gene unclear. CDR3 length: 9 residues. Trimming pared 6 bases from V and 8 bases from J, leaving 7 bases between. CDR1 and CDR2 (germline): SQVTM, ANQGSEA. CDR3 sequence (DNA): TGCAGCGTCGGGGAGGGCTACACCTTC. It is translated as CSVGEGYTF.

The rearrangement links TRBV28 to TRBJ1-1; no firm D call. Trimming removed 2 bases from V and 0 bases from J, with 7 bases in between. The CDR3 is made up of 14 amino acids. Germline CDR1 reads MDHEN; CDR2 reads SYDVKM. The CDR3 region is CASSLGRLNTEAFF. CDR3 bases: TGTGCCAGCAGTTTAGGACGGTTGAACACTGAAGCTTTCTTT.

The rearrangement joins TRBV7-2 to TRBJ2-7; a weak D match, TRBD1 (6 bases). V lost 4 bases and J 8 bases, leaving 15 bases between the germline ends. The CDR3 runs to 13 residues. CDR1 and CDR2 from the germline V gene are SGHTA and FQGNSA. CDR3 protein: CASSSLGQFQQYF. The CDR3 region has the DNA TGTGCCAGCAGCTCCCTTGGACAGTTTCAGCAGTACTTC.

This chain joins TRBV5-1 and TRBJ2-1, with 9 bases aligning to TRBD2. The V and J ends lost 5 bases and 3 bases, in that order; junction bases with no gene match: 3. This CDR3 is 14 amino acids long. CDR1 SGHRS and CDR2 YFSETQ come from the germline V gene. The chain's CDR3 is CASRRLADYNEQFF. The CDR3 DNA follows: TGCGCCAGCAGAAGACTAGCGGACTACAATGAGCAGTTCTTC.

This clone was counted only a few times. The rearrangement uses TRBV15 and TRBJ2-6; 13 nucleotides align to TRBD2. CDR1 is LNHNV and CDR2 is YYDKDF in the germline V gene (reference sequence). The V gene end was trimmed by 0 bases and the J gene end by 1 base; junction bases not matched to a gene: 6. The CDR3 is 20 amino acids. The CDR3 reads CATSRDRRGLAGSGANVLTF. The CDR3 region has the DNA TGTGCCACCAGCAGAGATCGGCGGGGACTAGCGGGATCTGGGGCCAACGTCCTGACTTTC.

The rearrangement links TRBV7-3 to TRBJ2-1, with TRBD2 matching 8 bases. V shed 5 bases and J 7 bases; nucleotides not matched to a gene: 4. The CDR3 is 13 residues long. Germline CDR1 and CDR2: SGHTA and FQGTGA. The CDR3 DNA reads TGTGCCAGCAGCCGGACTAGCCTGAATGAGCAGTTCTTC. The encoded protein is CASSRTSLNEQFF.

The chain combines TRBV7-7 with TRBJ1-4; D is unresolved. There are 15 residues in the CDR3. Trimming cost V 7 bases and J 6 bases, with 18 bases left between them. Germline CDR1 and CDR2: SSHAT and FNYEAQ (reference sequence). CDR3 loop: CASTTYSPPDEKLFF. As DNA, the CDR3 is TGTGCCAGCACCACATACAGCCCTCCAGATGAAAAACTGTTTTTT.

The chain is built from TRBV6-5 and TRBJ1-1; D gene ambiguous. The germline V and J ends were trimmed by 0 bases and 2 bases, with 10 bases remaining between them. The CDR3 is 15 amino acids. Germline CDR1 and CDR2: MNHEY and SVGAGI. Here the CDR3 DNA reads TGTGCCAGCAGTTACTCGTTACCCTACAACACTGAAGCTTTCTTT. Translating it yields CASSYSLPYNTEAFF.

The chain couples TRBV14 to TRBJ2-3; 10 bases fit TRBD2. Germline V gene data show CDR1 as SGHDN and CDR2 as FVKESK. V lost 2 bases and J lost 0; bases outside the gene matches: 8. The CDR3 loop spans 18 amino acids. The CDR3 sequence is CASSQLTSGFSSTDTQYF. The CDR3 coding sequence is TGTGCCAGCAGCCAACTGACTAGCGGGTTTTCGAGCACAGATACGCAGTATTTT.

As to this clone: This sample also contains other DNA sequences that code for the same CDR3. This chain uses TRBV7-8 with TRBJ1-1; D unclear. Germline values: CDR1 SGHVS, CDR2 FQNEAQ. The CDR3 has 13 amino acids. The V end lost 1 base, the J end lost 1 base, and 4 bases lay between the germline ends. As DNA, the CDR3 is TGTGCCAGCAGCTTAGGTAGGAACACTGAAGCTTTCTTT. Translation: CASSLGRNTEAFF. Based on the CDR3 plus reference TRBV7-8 and TRBJ1-1, the full variable domain is GAGVSQSPRYKVAKRGQDVALRCDPISGHVSLFWYQQALGQGPEFLTYFQNEAQLDKSGLPSDRFFAERPEGSVSTLKIQRTQQEDSAVYLCASSLGRNTEAFFGQGTRLTVV.

V gene TRBV27 combines with J gene TRBJ2-2; no reliable D call. V was clipped by 3 bases and J by 2 bases, with 13 bases between them. Germline CDR1 is MNHEY and CDR2 is SMNVEV (reference sequence). This CDR3 is 16 amino acids long. The CDR3 spells CASSLRQVLNTGELFF. CDR3 nucleotides: TGTGCCAGCAGTTTGCGGCAGGTCTTAAACACCGGGGAGCTGTTTTTT.

CDR3 residues: CASSSGADYGYTF. The CDR3, as DNA: TGTGCCAGCAGTTCCGGGGCGGACTATGGCTACACCTTC. V and J are TRBV27 and TRBJ1-2; D might be TRBD1 (5 bases). Trimming stripped 4 bases from V and 3 bases from J, with 9 bases between. The CDR3 consists of 13 residues. The germline V gene encodes CDR1 MNHEY and CDR2 SMNVEV (reference sequence).

This sequence joins TRBV30 and TRBJ1-6; possible D gene TRBD1, 5 bases. Germline assignment: CDR1 GTSNPN and CDR2 SVGIG (reference sequence). The V gene lost 8 bases and the J gene lost 10 bases, with 21 bases spanning the gap. The CDR3 consists of 14 residues. CDR3 sequence (DNA): TGTGCCAAAAAATCCGGGACTGACGGGTCACCCCTCCACTTT. This encodes CAKKSGTDGSPLHF.

The chain employs TRBV5-1 and TRBJ2-5, with 8 bases that match TRBD2. This CDR3 is built from 16 residues. The V segment lost 3 bases and the J segment 2 bases; nucleotides outside the gene matches: 9. Germline V lookup: CDR1 SGHRS, CDR2 YFSETQ. In DNA, the CDR3 is TGCGCCAGCAGCTGGCCGGCGGGGGGTCGGCAAGAGACCCAGTACTTC. Protein sequence: CASSWPAGGRQETQYF.

The genes are TRBV7-2 and TRBJ2-1, with D unresolved. V was clipped by 3 bases and J by 4 bases, with 1 base between them. Looked up from germline, CDR1 is SGHTA and CDR2 is FQGNSA. The CDR3 consists of 11 residues. In nucleotides, the CDR3 is TGTGCCAGCAGCTTTTACAATGAGCAGTTCTTC. Its translation: CASSFYNEQFF.

The rearrangement uses TRBV30 and TRBJ1-2; 8 nucleotides line up with TRBD1. Germline CDR1 and CDR2: GTSNPN and SVGIG (reference sequence). The CDR3 totals 15 residues. Germline trimming cut 0 bases from V and 4 bases from J; bases unmatched to any gene: 7. CDR3 coding DNA: TGTGCCTGGAGTGTAAGGCAGGGGGCTAGCTATGGCTACACCTTC. This encodes CAWSVRQGASYGYTF.

The chain employs TRBV30 and TRBJ2-7; TRBD1 agrees at 9 bases. This CDR3 contains 15 residues. Trimming cost V 3 bases and J 4 bases; bases outside gene matches: 10. Per the germline V gene, CDR1 is GTSNPN and CDR2 is SVGIG (reference sequence). CDR3 sequence (DNA): TGTGCCTGGAGAGGCAACAGGGGGCAAGGGTACGAGCAGTACTTC. This encodes CAWRGNRGQGYEQYF.

J is TRBJ2-3 and V is TRBV29-1; D perhaps matches TRBD2 (6 bases). The germline V gene encodes CDR1 SQVTM and CDR2 ANQGSEA. Trimming pared 5 bases from V and 3 bases from J, leaving 18 bases between. The CDR3 covers 15 residues. CDR3 amino acids: CSVLPFLGRTDTQYF. The CDR3 DNA is TGCAGCGTTTTACCCTTTCTAGGGAGGACAGATACGCAGTATTTT.

This clone was counted a single time. The chain recombines TRBV6-1 with TRBJ1-1; 8 bases line up with TRBD1. V dropped 4 bases and J dropped 7; count of bases not matched to a gene: 5. The CDR3 sequence is 13 residues long. CDR1 and CDR2 (germline): MNHNS, SASEGT. CDR3 sequence reads: CASSGGTGFEAFF. CDR3 nucleotides: TGTGCCAGCAGTGGCGGGACAGGCTTTGAAGCTTTCTTT.

The rearrangement links TRBV19 to TRBJ1-1; a weak D match, TRBD1 (6 bases). The CDR3 runs to 12 residues. Deletions cut 11 bases from V and 3 bases from J, with 13 bases between. Germline V CDR1 and CDR2: LNHDA, SQIVND (reference sequence). The CDR3 is CAAGGRDTEAFF. For the CDR3, the DNA is TGTGCCGCCGGGGGGCGGGACACTGAAGCTTTCTTT.

The chain couples TRBV25-1 to TRBJ2-7, with 7 bases lining up with TRBD1. Germline V gene lookup returns CDR1 MGHDK and CDR2 SYGVNS. Germline trimming cut 5 bases from V and 9 bases from J; bases unmatched to any gene: 4. The length of the CDR3 is 11 residues. The CDR3 DNA sequence: TGTGCCAGCAGTACTTACAGGGGGCAGTACTTC. Protein sequence: CASSTYRGQYF.

This chain connects TRBV5-1 to TRBJ2-7, with TRBD2 matching over 9 bases. The V segment lost 2 bases and the J segment 6 bases; nucleotides outside the gene matches: 6. Germline V lookup: CDR1 SGHRS, CDR2 YFSETQ. The CDR3 spans 14 residues. The CDR3 DNA follows: TGCGCCAGCAGCTTCTTGGCGGGAGGGGCCGAGCAGTACTTC. The encoded protein is CASSFLAGGAEQYF.

V and J are TRBV7-9 and TRBJ2-1; D remains unclear. This CDR3 has 14 residues. Germline V CDR1 and CDR2: SEHNR, FQNEAQ (reference sequence). V dropped 1 base and J dropped 5 bases, with 9 bases sitting between them. The CDR3 DNA sequence: TGTGCCAGCAGCTTAGTTCTAGGAAACAATGAGCAGTTCTTC. This codes for CASSLVLGNNEQFF.

J is TRBJ2-1 and V is TRBV11-2; 16 positions match TRBD2. The junction had 2 bases not matched to a gene; V was cut back by 6 bases and J by 6 bases. The CDR3 spans 15 residues. CDR1 and CDR2 (germline): SGHAT, FQNNGV. For the CDR3, the DNA is TGTGCCAGCAGGGGACTAGCGGGAGGGAGCAATGAGCAGTTCTTC. Translation: CASRGLAGGSNEQFF. Using reference TRBV11-2 and TRBJ2-1 for the parts outside the CDR3, the full variable domain is EAGVAQSPRYKIIEKRQSVAFWCNPISGHATLYWYQQILGQGPKLLIQFQNNGVVDDSQLPKDRFSAERLKGVDSTLKIQPAKLEDSAVYLCASRGLAGGSNEQFFGPGTRLTVL.

CDR3 coding DNA: TGTGCCAGCAGCGTCGGGACTAGCGAGTACACAGATACGCAGTATTTT. It is translated as CASSVGTSEYTDTQYF. The chain recombines TRBV9 with TRBJ2-3; 10 bases fit TRBD2. Germline V gene sequence: CDR1 SGDLS, CDR2 YYNGEE. The ends lost 2 bases at V and 2 bases at J; junction bases unmatched: 5. This CDR3 region has 16 residues.

This clone is a singleton in its sample. The rearrangement joins TRBV19 to TRBJ2-7, with TRBD1 matching 12 bases. From germline, CDR1 is LNHDA and CDR2 SQIVND (reference sequence). The J segment lost 4 bases and the V segment lost 9 bases, leaving 7 bases of the junction unmatched. This CDR3 contains 14 residues. CDR3 residues: CASAGDRGRYEQYF. In nucleotides, the CDR3 is TGTGCCAGCGCTGGGGACAGGGGGCGATACGAGCAGTACTTC.

In this sample, this clone turned up once. The chain uses TRBV9 and TRBJ2-5; D call uncertain. This CDR3 is 16 amino acids long. V lost 0 bases and J lost 1, with 13 bases in between. Per germline, CDR1 SGDLS and CDR2 YYNGEE. Here the CDR3 reads CASSVGVDWAQETQYF. The CDR3 DNA reads as TGTGCCAGCAGCGTAGGTGTAGACTGGGCCCAAGAGACCCAGTACTTC.

The CDR3 DNA sequence: TGTGCCAGCTCACCAATCGGGGAGAGGGAAGCTTTCTTT. Translation gives CASSPIGEREAFF. The V gene is TRBV18, the J gene TRBJ1-1; D ambiguous. The length of the CDR3 is 13 residues. Germline lookup yields CDR1 KGHSH and CDR2 LQKENI. Trimming stripped 2 bases from V and 8 bases from J, with 12 bases between.